This passage covers 15 T cell receptor beta chains from one sample sequenced in a study of PD-L1 blockade in urothelial cancer. Described time point: peripheral blood 6 weeks after treatment start. Produced via immunoSEQ multiplex PCR; TCRdb's table is partial and in-frame only. The repertoire holds about 36,000 clones, with roughly 84% as singletons. Sequenced material: PBMCs, taken around atezolizumab (anti-PD-L1) treatment. The receptor source for this set is a man in his forties with urothelial cancer.

V gene TRBV28 combines with J gene TRBJ2-3; no definite D call. Germline V gives CDR1 MDHEN, CDR2 SYDVKM. This CDR3 spans 15 amino acids. The V and J ends lost 5 bases and 4 bases respectively, with 16 bases between them. CDR3 nucleotide sequence: TGTGCCAGCAGTACGGTCTCCACCCCGGCAGATACGCAGTATTTT. Protein sequence: CASSTVSTPADTQYF.

The CDR3 DNA reads TGTGCCAGTAGAGCGACAGGGTTGGTGAATGAGCAGTTCTTC. Translation gives CASRATGLVNEQFF. The J gene is TRBJ2-1, the V gene TRBV19; the match to TRBD1 covers 7 bases. Trimming at V came to 6 bases and at J to 7 bases, leaving 9 bases not matched to a gene. This CDR3 is built from 14 residues. The germline CDR1 and CDR2 sequences are LNHDA and SQIVND (reference sequence).

The CDR3 DNA sequence: TGCGCCAGCAGCCCAAGGGCACTAGCCTTCGACAATGAGCAGTTCTTC. Translation: CASSPRALAFDNEQFF. The rearrangement joins TRBV5-1 to TRBJ2-1, with D possibly matching TRBD2 (6 bases). From germline, CDR1 is SGHRS and CDR2 YFSETQ. V lost 4 bases and J 5 bases, leaving 19 bases between the germline ends. The CDR3 length is 16 residues. Complete variable domain (other parts from reference TRBV5-1 and TRBJ2-1): KAGVTQTPRYLIKTRGQQVTLSCSPISGHRSVSWYQQTPGQGLQFLFEYFSETQRNKGNFPGRFSGRQFSNSRSEMNVSTLELGDSALYLCASSPRALAFDNEQFFGPGTRLTVL.

The chain carries TRBV7-3 and TRBJ2-1; D possibly corresponds to TRBD2 (5 bases). CDR1 and CDR2 (germline): SGHTA, FQGTGA. The CDR3 sequence is 14 residues long. Trimming pared 0 bases from V and 8 bases from J, leaving 11 bases between. The CDR3 reads CASSLTGLIDEQFF. DNA of the CDR3: TGTGCCAGCAGCTTAACCGGACTCATCGATGAGCAGTTCTTC.

The V gene is TRBV7-2, the J gene TRBJ1-5; D call uncertain. V was shortened by 0 bases and J by 7 bases, with 13 bases between the two germline ends. The CDR3 is 15 amino acids. Per the germline V gene, CDR1 is SGHTA and CDR2 is FQGNSA. This CDR3 reads CASSLAKGGYQPQHF. CDR3 DNA sequence: TGTGCCAGCAGCTTAGCCAAGGGAGGGTACCAGCCCCAGCATTTT.

The rearrangement joins TRBV28 to TRBJ1-1; TRBD1 aligns across 9 bases. The V and J ends lost 6 bases and 10 bases, in that order; junction bases with no gene match: 6. CDR3 length equals 12 residues. The germline CDR1 and CDR2 sequences are MDHEN and SYDVKM. CDR3 sequence (DNA): TGTGCCAGCAGAACCGGGACAGGGATAGCTTTCTTT. Translating it yields CASRTGTGIAFF.

This chain uses TRBV10-3 with TRBJ1-1; 9 bases fit TRBD1. Germline CDR1 is ENHRY and CDR2 is SYGVKD. V was pared by 5 bases and J by 1 base, with 2 bases of the junction left unmatched. CDR3 size: 14 residues. The CDR3, as DNA: TGTGCCATCAGTCCACAGGGGGCGAACACTGAAGCTTTCTTT. It encodes CAISPQGANTEAFF.

The rearrangement joins TRBV28 to TRBJ1-2, with a weak D call TRBD1 (6 bases). Trimming took 6 bases from V and 5 from J, leaving 13 bases between them. Germline V CDR1 and CDR2: MDHEN, SYDVKM. There are 13 residues in the CDR3. The CDR3 loop is CASRLETGYGYTF. CDR3 DNA: TGTGCCAGCAGACTAGAAACAGGGTATGGCTACACCTTC.

The chain joins TRBV7-2 to TRBJ1-5; tentatively, D is TRBD1 (6 bases). V was trimmed by 5 bases and J by 3 bases, leaving 11 bases between them. Germline lookup yields CDR1 SGHTA and CDR2 FQGNSA. CDR3 length: 14 amino acids. The CDR3: CASSQGHNNQPQHF. CDR3 nucleotide sequence: TGTGCCAGCAGCCAGGGACACAACAATCAGCCCCAGCATTTT.

The rearrangement joins TRBV11-3 to TRBJ2-1, with D perhaps matching TRBD2 (6 bases). This CDR3 comprises 13 residues. V was trimmed by 5 bases and J by 11 bases, leaving 16 bases between them. Germline-derived CDR1 and CDR2 are SGHNT and YENEEA. Here the CDR3 reads CASSAGGLMKQFF. CDR3 sequence (DNA): TGTGCCAGCAGCGCCGGGGGATTGATGAAGCAGTTCTTC.

The chain couples TRBV7-3 to TRBJ2-1; 10 nucleotides align to TRBD1. Losses at the gene ends were 6 bases for V and 7 bases for J; bases not matched to a gene: 9. Germline CDR1 reads SGHTA; CDR2 reads FQGTGA. The CDR3 spans 15 residues. The CDR3 region has the DNA TGTGCCAGCAGAACCGGGACAGGGGATGGTAATGAGCAGTTCTTC. Residues: CASRTGTGDGNEQFF.

The V and J genes are TRBV9 and TRBJ2-7, with D possibly TRBD2 on 6 matching bases. Trimming took 2 bases from V and 3 from J, leaving 12 bases between them. There are 14 residues in the CDR3. Germline lookup yields CDR1 SGDLS and CDR2 YYNGEE. CDR3 in amino acids: CASSVGGALYEQYF. CDR3 nucleotide sequence: TGTGCCAGCAGCGTTGGCGGGGCCCTCTACGAGCAGTACTTC.

V and J are TRBV5-4 and TRBJ1-2, with TRBD1 as a possible D gene (6 bases). This CDR3 spans 14 amino acids. Germline loops: CDR1 SGHNT, CDR2 YYREEE (reference sequence). With 5 bases removed from V and 5 bases from J, the gap between germline ends came to 16 bases. This CDR3 reads CASRKGGQLYGYTF. As DNA, the CDR3 is TGTGCCAGCAGGAAGGGGGGGCAACTGTATGGCTACACCTTC.

V gene TRBV6-4 combines with J gene TRBJ2-2, with TRBD2 matching 8 bases. V lost 4 bases, J lost 4 bases, and 5 bases stayed unmatched. Germline CDR1 and CDR2: MRHNA and SNTAGT. CDR3 size: 15 residues. The CDR3: CASSVSAGVTGELFF. CDR3 DNA sequence: TGTGCCAGCAGTGTATCAGCGGGAGTCACCGGGGAGCTGTTTTTT.

This chain uses TRBV7-8 with TRBJ2-7; 9 nucleotides line up with TRBD1. The CDR3 consists of 14 residues. V gave up 3 bases and J gave up 6 bases; unmatched junction bases: 6. Germline V CDR1 and CDR2: SGHVS, FQNEAQ. The CDR3 here is CASSFPGQGLEQYF. DNA of the CDR3: TGTGCCAGCAGCTTCCCGGGACAGGGACTCGAGCAGTACTTC.